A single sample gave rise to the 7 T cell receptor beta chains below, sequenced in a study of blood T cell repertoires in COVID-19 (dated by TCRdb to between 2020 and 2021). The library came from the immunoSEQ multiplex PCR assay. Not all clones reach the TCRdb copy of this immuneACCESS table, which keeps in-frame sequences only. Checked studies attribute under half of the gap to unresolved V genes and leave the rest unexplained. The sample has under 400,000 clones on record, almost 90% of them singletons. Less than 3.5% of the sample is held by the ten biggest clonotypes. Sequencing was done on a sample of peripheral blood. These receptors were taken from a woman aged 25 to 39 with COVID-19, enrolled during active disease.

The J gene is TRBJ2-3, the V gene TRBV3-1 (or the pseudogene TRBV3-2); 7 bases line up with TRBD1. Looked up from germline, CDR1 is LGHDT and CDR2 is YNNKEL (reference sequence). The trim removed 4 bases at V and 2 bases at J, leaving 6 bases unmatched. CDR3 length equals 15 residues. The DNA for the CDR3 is TGTGCCAGCAGCCTCTCGGGACAGTACACAGATACGCAGTATTTT. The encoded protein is CASSLSGQYTDTQYF.

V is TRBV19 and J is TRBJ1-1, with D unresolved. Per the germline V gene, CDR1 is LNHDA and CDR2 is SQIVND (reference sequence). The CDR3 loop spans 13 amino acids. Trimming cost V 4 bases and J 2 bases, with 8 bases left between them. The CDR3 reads CASSNTVNTEAFF. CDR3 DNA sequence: TGTGCCAGTAGTAATACAGTTAACACTGAAGCTTTCTTT.

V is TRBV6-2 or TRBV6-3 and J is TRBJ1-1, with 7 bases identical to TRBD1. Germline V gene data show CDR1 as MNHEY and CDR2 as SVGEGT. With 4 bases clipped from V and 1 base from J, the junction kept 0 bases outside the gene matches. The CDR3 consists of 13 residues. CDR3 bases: TGTGCCAGCAGTTGGACAGGGAACACTGAAGCTTTCTTT. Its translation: CASSWTGNTEAFF.

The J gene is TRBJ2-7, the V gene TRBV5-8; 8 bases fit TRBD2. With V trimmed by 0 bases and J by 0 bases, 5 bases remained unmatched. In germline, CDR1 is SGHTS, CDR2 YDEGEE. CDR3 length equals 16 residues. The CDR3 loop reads CASSLEAGVISYEQYF. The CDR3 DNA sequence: TGTGCCAGCAGCTTGGAAGCGGGAGTGATCTCCTACGAGCAGTACTTC.

The CDR3 is CATGGTAKALMNTEAFF. The DNA for the CDR3 is TGTGCCACGGGAGGGACTGCTAAAGCTCTGATGAACACTGAAGCTTTCTTT. The chain carries TRBV5-4 and TRBJ1-1; possibly TRBD1 for D (5 bases). Germline-derived CDR1 and CDR2 are SGHNT and YYREEE (reference sequence). Trimming removed 9 bases from V and 0 bases from J, with 24 bases in between. The CDR3 is 17 amino acids.

The CDR3 here is CASSSEASGPPFEQYF. The DNA of the CDR3 is TGTGCCAGCAGCTCAGAGGCTAGCGGCCCCCCGTTCGAGCAGTACTTC. V is TRBV4-2 and J is TRBJ2-7, with 7 bases identical to TRBD2. V gave up 5 bases and J gave up 6 bases; unmatched junction bases: 16. This CDR3 spans 16 amino acids. Per germline, CDR1 LGHNA and CDR2 YNFKEQ.

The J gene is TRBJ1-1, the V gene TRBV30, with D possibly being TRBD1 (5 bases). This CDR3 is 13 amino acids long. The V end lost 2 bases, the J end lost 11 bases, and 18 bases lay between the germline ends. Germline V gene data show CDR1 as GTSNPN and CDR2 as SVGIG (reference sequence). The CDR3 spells CAWSKPGFLVAFF. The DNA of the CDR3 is TGTGCCTGGAGTAAGCCAGGGTTTTTGGTCGCTTTCTTT.